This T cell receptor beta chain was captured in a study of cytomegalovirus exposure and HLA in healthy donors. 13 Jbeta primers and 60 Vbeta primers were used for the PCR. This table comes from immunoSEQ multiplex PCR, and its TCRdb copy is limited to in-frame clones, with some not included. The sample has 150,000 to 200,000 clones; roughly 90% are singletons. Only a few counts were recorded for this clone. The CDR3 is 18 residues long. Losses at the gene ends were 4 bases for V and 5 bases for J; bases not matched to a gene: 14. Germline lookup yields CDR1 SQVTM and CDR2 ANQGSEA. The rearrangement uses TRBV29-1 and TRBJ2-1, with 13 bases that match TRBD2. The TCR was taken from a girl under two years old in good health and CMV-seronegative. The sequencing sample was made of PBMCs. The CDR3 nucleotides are TGCAGCGTTGTTATGGGGACTAGCGGGGTCCTCCTACACAATGAGCAGTTCTTC. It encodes CSVVMGTSGVLLHNEQFF.